This entry lists 27 T cell receptor beta chains sequenced from one sample in a study of technical replicates of blood from a few donors. The protocol was immunoSEQ multiplex PCR, while the TCRdb copy is restricted to in-frame clones and leaves out a portion. The sample holds 65,000 to 80,000 clones, 95% to 97% seen once. The sample was T cells isolated from PBMCs. Receptors were obtained from a human donor in good health.

The chain combines TRBV11-2 with TRBJ2-3; 11 bases are shared with TRBD2. CDR1 and CDR2 from the germline V gene are SGHAT and FQNNGV. The CDR3 is 15 amino acids. V lost 3 bases to trimming and J lost 6 bases; unmatched junction nucleotides: 5. As DNA, the CDR3 is TGTGCCAGCAGCTTTCTAGCGGGAGGTCCTGATACGCAGTATTTT. Encoded protein: CASSFLAGGPDTQYF.

This clone appeared a single time. The genes are TRBV2 and TRBJ1-4; D unresolved. This CDR3 is built from 13 residues. V lost 7 bases, J lost 4 bases, and 10 bases lay in between. The germline CDR1 and CDR2 sequences are SNHLY and FYNNEI. The DNA of the CDR3 is TGTGCCAGCATCTCCACAGTTAATGAAAAACTGTTTTTT. It is translated as CASISTVNEKLFF. Based on the CDR3 plus reference TRBV2 and TRBJ1-4, the full variable domain is EPEVTQTPSHQVTQMGQEVILRCVPISNHLYFYWYRQILGQKVEFLVSFYNNEISEKSEIFDDQFSVERPDGSNFTLKIRSTKLEDSAMYFCASISTVNEKLFFGSGTQLSVL.

The chain carries TRBV4-3 and TRBJ1-2; 7 bases align to TRBD1. Trimming cost V 4 bases and J 0 bases; bases outside gene matches: 2. The CDR3 runs to 14 residues. Germline V CDR1 and CDR2: LGHNA, YSLEER. CDR3 nucleotides: TGCGCCAGCAGCCTAGGGACAGCTAACTATGGCTACACCTTC. Translated: CASSLGTANYGYTF.

The chain is built from TRBV9 and TRBJ2-5; the D gene is possibly TRBD2 (5 bases). V lost 5 bases, J lost 6 bases, and 14 bases lay in between. CDR3 length equals 13 residues. Germline CDR1 is SGDLS and CDR2 is YYNGEE. This chain's CDR3 is CASSPPSRKTQYF. CDR3 in DNA: TGTGCCAGCAGTCCACCTAGCAGAAAGACCCAGTACTTC. The full variable domain, in which reference TRBV9 and TRBJ2-5 provide the parts outside the CDR3, is DSGVTQTPKHLITATGQRVTLRCSPRSGDLSVYWYQQSLDQGLQFLIQYYNGEERAKGNILERFSAQQFPDLHSELNLSSLELGDSALYFCASSPPSRKTQYFGPGTRLLVL.

The CDR3 nucleotides are TGTGCCAGCAGCTCGACAGGGTTGAGAGCTTTCTTT. Amino acid sequence: CASSSTGLRAFF. The rearrangement joins TRBV7-9 to TRBJ1-1, with 7 bases matching TRBD1. Looked up from germline, CDR1 is SEHNR and CDR2 is FQNEAQ (reference sequence). Unmatched junction bases numbered 6, after V lost 4 bases and J lost 10 bases. This CDR3 region has 12 residues. Full variable domain (remainder filled in from reference TRBV7-9 and TRBJ1-1): DTGVSQNPRHKITKRGQNVTFRCDPISEHNRLYWYRQTLGQGPEFLTYFQNEAQLEKSRLLSDRFSAERPKGSFSTLEIQRTEQGDSAMYLCASSSTGLRAFFGQGTRLTVV.

J is TRBJ1-4 and V is TRBV27; the D is unclear. V was clipped by 0 bases and J by 8 bases, with 7 bases between them. This CDR3 is built from 13 residues. The germline V gene has CDR1 MNHEY and CDR2 SMNVEV (reference sequence). The CDR3 loop is CASSLSGSEKLFF. CDR3 coding DNA: TGTGCCAGCAGTTTATCGGGCTCGGAAAAACTGTTTTTT.

V is TRBV28 and J is TRBJ2-7; 7 bases agree with TRBD1. J was trimmed by 3 bases and V by 9 bases; bases with no gene match: 8. There are 13 residues in the CDR3. The germline gives CDR1 MDHEN, CDR2 SYDVKM. The CDR3 reads CASLGDRNYEQYF. CDR3 nucleotides: TGTGCCAGTCTAGGGGACAGAAACTACGAGCAGTACTTC.

The chain recombines TRBV19 with TRBJ2-2; D is unclear. The CDR3 is 13 residues long. Germline V gene lookup returns CDR1 LNHDA and CDR2 SQIVND (reference sequence). With 4 bases removed from V and 7 bases from J, the gap between germline ends came to 10 bases. In DNA form, the CDR3 reads TGTGCCAGTAGTAGCGGTTCTGACGGGGAGCTGTTTTTT. Translation: CASSSGSDGELFF.

V gene TRBV4-3 combines with J gene TRBJ1-2; TRBD1 is a possible D gene (5 bases). Germline-derived CDR1 and CDR2 are LGHNA and YSLEER. V was pared by 0 bases and J by 3 bases, with 11 bases between. CDR3 length equals 15 residues. This CDR3 is CASSQDARGYYGYTF. The CDR3 DNA reads TGCGCCAGCAGCCAAGATGCTAGGGGATACTATGGCTACACCTTC.

The chain has TRBV12-5 and TRBJ2-3; 10 positions match TRBD2. This CDR3 region has 16 residues. The J segment lost 2 bases and the V segment lost 1 base, leaving 3 bases of the junction unmatched. CDR1 and CDR2 from the germline V gene are LGHNT and FRNRAP. The CDR3 DNA reads TGTGCTAGTGGTTTGGGGACTAGCGGATACACAGATACGCAGTATTTT. Its protein product is CASGLGTSGYTDTQYF.

The gene calls are TRBV5-4 and TRBJ2-2, with 9 nucleotides matching TRBD1. V lost 3 bases, J lost 3 bases, and 3 bases stayed unmatched. Germline V CDR1 and CDR2: SGHNT, YYREEE (reference sequence). CDR3 length: 15 residues. CDR3 nucleotide sequence: TGTGCCAGCAGCTCCGGGACAGGGTACACCGGGGAGCTGTTTTTT. Residues: CASSSGTGYTGELFF.

The chain links TRBV4-1 to TRBJ2-1, with D perhaps TRBD2 (6 bases). Trimming stripped 0 bases from V and 9 bases from J, with 18 bases between. Germline V gene data show CDR1 as MGHRA and CDR2 as YSYEKL. The length of the CDR3 is 16 residues. This CDR3 is CASSQDPGEWVGEQFF. CDR3 bases: TGCGCCAGCAGCCAAGACCCGGGGGAATGGGTCGGTGAGCAGTTCTTC.

The chain has TRBV6-5 and TRBJ2-2; D gene unclear. The CDR3 covers 13 residues. Trimming took off 0 bases at V and 6 bases at J, with 5 bases between the two ends. CDR1 is MNHEY, CDR2 SVGAGI, per germline. The DNA of the CDR3 is TGTGCCAGCAGTTACTCGGAGTCCGGGGAGCTGTTTTTT. Translating gives CASSYSESGELFF.

V gene TRBV10-2 combines with J gene TRBJ2-7; D is unclear. Germline V gene sequence: CDR1 WSHSY, CDR2 SAAADI. The CDR3 covers 11 residues. With 7 bases removed from V and 7 bases from J, the gap between germline ends came to 11 bases. For the CDR3, the DNA is TGCGCCAGCACGACTTTAAGTGAGCAGTACTTC. It specifies CASTTLSEQYF.

The gene calls are TRBV14 and TRBJ2-7; D gene uncertain. The CDR3 has 12 amino acids. The germline CDR1 and CDR2 sequences are SGHDN and FVKESK. V lost 1 base and J lost 7, with 8 bases in between. The CDR3 region is CASSQVRWEQYF. The CDR3 region has the DNA TGTGCCAGCAGCCAAGTGCGGTGGGAGCAGTACTTC.

The chain couples TRBV2 to TRBJ1-5; D may be TRBD1 (6 bases). CDR1 is SNHLY, CDR2 FYNNEI, per germline. Trimming took 6 bases from V and 6 from J, leaving 12 bases between them. The CDR3 is made up of 13 amino acids. CDR3 coding DNA: TGTGCCAGCAGACTGACAGGCGTTCAGCCCCAGCATTTT. This codes for CASRLTGVQPQHF.

The V gene is TRBV6-5, the J gene TRBJ2-7; possible D gene TRBD1, 6 bases. CDR3 size: 16 residues. The germline gives CDR1 MNHEY, CDR2 SVGAGI. V was cut by 0 bases and J by 5 bases, with 17 bases left in between. CDR3 sequence (DNA): TGTGCCAGCAGTTACTCGGCAGGGGATTTGATAAACGAGCAGTACTTC. Amino acid sequence: CASSYSAGDLINEQYF.

This clone has a handful of counts. The rearrangement uses TRBV7-9 and TRBJ2-7, with D tentatively TRBD1 (6 bases). V lost 5 bases to trimming and J lost 3 bases, with 11 bases between them. The germline gives CDR1 SEHNR, CDR2 FQNEAQ (reference sequence). The CDR3 length is 13 residues. The CDR3 loop is CASSLDRFYEQYF. The DNA for the CDR3 is TGTGCCAGCAGCCTTGACAGGTTCTACGAGCAGTACTTC.

This clone was seen a handful of times. J is TRBJ2-3 and V is TRBV28; tentatively, D is TRBD2 (6 bases). CDR1 and CDR2 (germline): MDHEN, SYDVKM. The V and J ends lost 2 bases and 2 bases respectively, with 14 bases between them. The CDR3 spans 16 residues. Written as DNA, the CDR3 is TGTGCCAGCAGTTTACTTGGGAGGACGGTCACAGATACGCAGTATTTT. It translates to CASSLLGRTVTDTQYF.

The rearrangement joins TRBV6-5 to TRBJ2-1; a possible D gene is TRBD1 (6 bases). Germline loops: CDR1 MNHEY, CDR2 SVGAGI. Trimming stripped 6 bases from V and 3 bases from J, with 12 bases between. The CDR3 has 14 amino acids. Here the CDR3 DNA reads TGTGCCAGCAGCTTATCAGGGGTCTACAATGAGCAGTTCTTC. This gives the protein CASSLSGVYNEQFF.

The genes are TRBV9 and TRBJ2-7; 9 bases match TRBD1. This CDR3 has 16 amino acids. Trimming cost V 0 bases and J 5 bases; bases outside gene matches: 9. Germline CDR1 SGDLS, CDR2 YYNGEE. This CDR3 reads CASSVAGGTGTDEQYF. As DNA, the CDR3 is TGTGCCAGCAGCGTAGCCGGAGGGACAGGGACCGACGAGCAGTACTTC. The full variable domain, completed using reference TRBV9 and TRBJ2-7, is DSGVTQTPKHLITATGQRVTLRCSPRSGDLSVYWYQQSLDQGLQFLIQYYNGEERAKGNILERFSAQQFPDLHSELNLSSLELGDSALYFCASSVAGGTGTDEQYFGPGTRLTVT.

This chain links TRBV9 with TRBJ1-3, with D uncertain. The CDR3 spans 16 residues. The germline V gene encodes CDR1 SGDLS and CDR2 YYNGEE. Trimming pared 1 base from V and 2 bases from J, leaving 13 bases between. The CDR3 loop is CASSVSSVRPGNTIYF. In DNA form, the CDR3 reads TGTGCCAGCAGCGTATCTTCTGTGAGGCCTGGAAACACCATATATTTT.

V and J are TRBV4-1 and TRBJ2-2, with 9 bases aligning to TRBD1. The germline CDR1 and CDR2 sequences are MGHRA and YSYEKL. This CDR3 spans 15 amino acids. J was trimmed by 7 bases and V by 0 bases; bases with no gene match: 3. The CDR3 nucleotides read TGCGCCAGCAGCCAAGAGGGACAGGGAGACGGGGAGCTGTTTTTT. It codes for CASSQEGQGDGELFF.

This chain connects TRBV2 to TRBJ2-2; the match to TRBD1 covers 8 bases. The CDR3 has 14 residues. The germline V gene has CDR1 SNHLY and CDR2 FYNNEI. CDR3 in DNA: TGTGGGACCGGGGGACAGGCCATGACCGGGGAGCTGTTTTTT. As protein: CGTGGQAMTGELFF.

The J gene is TRBJ2-5, the V gene TRBV11-3; a possible D gene is TRBD1 (6 bases). The V gene lost 5 bases and the J gene lost 0 bases, with 10 bases spanning the gap. CDR1 is SGHNT, CDR2 YENEEA, per germline. The CDR3 totals 14 residues. CDR3 DNA: TGTGCCAGCAGCCCCGGACAGTACCAAGAGACCCAGTACTTC. It codes for CASSPGQYQETQYF.

This chain joins TRBV10-3 and TRBJ1-1, with D perhaps TRBD1 (6 bases). The CDR3 sequence is 14 residues long. V lost 3 bases to trimming and J lost 0 bases, with 8 bases between them. Looked up from germline, CDR1 is ENHRY and CDR2 is SYGVKD. CDR3 in DNA: TGTGCCATCAGTGAAGGACAGATGAACACTGAAGCTTTCTTT. It specifies CAISEGQMNTEAFF.

The gene calls are TRBV11-3 and TRBJ2-5, with D unclear. V lost 6 bases and J lost 1, with 18 bases in between. Germline-derived CDR1 and CDR2 are SGHNT and YENEEA. The CDR3 covers 16 residues. The CDR3 DNA is TGTGCCAGCAGTCCTCTTACCGACACCTTCCAAGAGACCCAGTACTTC. Amino acids: CASSPLTDTFQETQYF.